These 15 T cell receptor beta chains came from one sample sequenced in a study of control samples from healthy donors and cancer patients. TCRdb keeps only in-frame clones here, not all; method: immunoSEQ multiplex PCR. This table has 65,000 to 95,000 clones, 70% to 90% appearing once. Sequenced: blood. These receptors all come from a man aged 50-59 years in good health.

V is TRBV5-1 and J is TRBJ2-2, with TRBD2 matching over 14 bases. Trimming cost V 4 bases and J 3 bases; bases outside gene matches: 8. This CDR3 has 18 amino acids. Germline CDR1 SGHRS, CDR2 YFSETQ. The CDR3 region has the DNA TGCGCCAGCAGCCCCTGGACTAGCGGGGGGTCTTACACCGGGGAGCTGTTTTTT. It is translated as CASSPWTSGGSYTGELFF.

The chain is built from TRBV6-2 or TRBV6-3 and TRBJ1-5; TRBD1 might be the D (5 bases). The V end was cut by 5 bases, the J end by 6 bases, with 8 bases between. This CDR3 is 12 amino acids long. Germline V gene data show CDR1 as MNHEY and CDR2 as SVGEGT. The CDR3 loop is CASSQDSQPQHF. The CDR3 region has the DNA TGTGCCAGCAGTCAAGACAGTCAGCCCCAGCATTTT.

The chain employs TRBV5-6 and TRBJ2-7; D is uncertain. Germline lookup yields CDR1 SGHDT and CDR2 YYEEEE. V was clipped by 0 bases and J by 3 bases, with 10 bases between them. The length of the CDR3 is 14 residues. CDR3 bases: TGTGCCAGCAGCTTGGAACAGAACGACTACGAGCAGTACTTC. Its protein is CASSLEQNDYEQYF.

CDR3: CATSDTGQTYEQYF. The CDR3 nucleotides read TGTGCCACCAGTGACACCGGACAAACCTACGAGCAGTACTTC. The gene calls are TRBV24-1 and TRBJ2-7; weak D call: TRBD1 (5 bases). Germline V gene sequence: CDR1 KGHDR, CDR2 SFDVKD. The ends were cut back, 4 bases at V and 2 bases at J, with 11 bases in the middle. The CDR3 spans 14 residues.

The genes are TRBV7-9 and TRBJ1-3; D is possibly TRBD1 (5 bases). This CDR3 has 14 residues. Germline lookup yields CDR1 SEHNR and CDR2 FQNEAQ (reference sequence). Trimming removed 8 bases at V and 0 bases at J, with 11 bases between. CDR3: CASYDRYSGNTIYF. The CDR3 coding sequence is TGTGCCAGCTACGACAGATACTCTGGAAACACCATATATTTT.

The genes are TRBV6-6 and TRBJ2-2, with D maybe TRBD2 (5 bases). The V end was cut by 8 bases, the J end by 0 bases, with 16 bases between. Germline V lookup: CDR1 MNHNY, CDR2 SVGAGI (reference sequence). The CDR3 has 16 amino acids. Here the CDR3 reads CASSRRASANTGELFF. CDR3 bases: TGTGCCAGCTCCAGGCGGGCCAGCGCGAACACCGGGGAGCTGTTTTTT.

The CDR3 coding sequence is TGTGCCAGCAGTGATGAACTTAAGCCCAACTACGAGCAGTACTTC. It translates to CASSDELKPNYEQYF. The chain combines TRBV6-1 with TRBJ2-7; D unresolved. Between the trimmed V and J ends, which lost 3 bases and 3 bases, there was a span of 15 bases. There are 15 residues in the CDR3. Germline V CDR1 and CDR2: MNHNS, SASEGT.

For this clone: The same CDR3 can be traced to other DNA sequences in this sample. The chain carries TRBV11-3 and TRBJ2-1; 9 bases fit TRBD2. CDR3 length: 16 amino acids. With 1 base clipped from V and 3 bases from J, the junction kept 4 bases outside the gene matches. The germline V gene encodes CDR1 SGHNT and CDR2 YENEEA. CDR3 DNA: TGTGCCAGCAGCTTAGCGCGGGGGGGCGACTACAATGAGCAGTTCTTC. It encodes CASSLARGGDYNEQFF.

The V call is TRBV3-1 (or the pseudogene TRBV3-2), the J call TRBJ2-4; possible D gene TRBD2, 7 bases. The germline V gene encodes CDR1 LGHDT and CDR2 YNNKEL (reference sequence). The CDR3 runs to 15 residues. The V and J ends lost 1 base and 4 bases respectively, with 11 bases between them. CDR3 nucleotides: TGTGCCAGCAGCCAAGGGGGGGGCCCTAAAAACATTCAGTACTTC. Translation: CASSQGGGPKNIQYF.

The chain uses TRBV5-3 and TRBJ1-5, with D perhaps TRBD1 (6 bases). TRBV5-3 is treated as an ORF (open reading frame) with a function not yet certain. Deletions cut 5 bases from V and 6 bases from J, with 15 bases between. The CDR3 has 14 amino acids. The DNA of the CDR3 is TGTGCCAGAAGGACAGGACAGTGGGGTCAGCCCCAGCATTTT. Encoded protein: CARRTGQWGQPQHF.

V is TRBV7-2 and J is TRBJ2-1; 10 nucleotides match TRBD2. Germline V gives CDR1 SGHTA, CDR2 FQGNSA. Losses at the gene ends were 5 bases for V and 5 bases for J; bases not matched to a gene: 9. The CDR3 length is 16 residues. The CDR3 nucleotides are TGTGCCAGCAGCCCTGTAGCGGGGGGCCTCAACAATGAGCAGTTCTTC. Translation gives CASSPVAGGLNNEQFF.

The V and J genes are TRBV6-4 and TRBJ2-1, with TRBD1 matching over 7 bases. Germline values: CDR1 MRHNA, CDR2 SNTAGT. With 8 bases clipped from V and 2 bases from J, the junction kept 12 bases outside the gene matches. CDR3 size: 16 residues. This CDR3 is CASSPNPQGPYNEQFF. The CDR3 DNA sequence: TGTGCCAGCTCCCCTAACCCACAGGGGCCCTACAATGAGCAGTTCTTC.

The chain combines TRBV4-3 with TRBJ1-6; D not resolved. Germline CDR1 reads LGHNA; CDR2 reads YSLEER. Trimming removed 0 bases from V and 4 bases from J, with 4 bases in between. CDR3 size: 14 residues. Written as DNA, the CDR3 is TGCGCCAGCAGCCAAGATAGGTATAATTCACCCCTCCACTTT. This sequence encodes CASSQDRYNSPLHF.

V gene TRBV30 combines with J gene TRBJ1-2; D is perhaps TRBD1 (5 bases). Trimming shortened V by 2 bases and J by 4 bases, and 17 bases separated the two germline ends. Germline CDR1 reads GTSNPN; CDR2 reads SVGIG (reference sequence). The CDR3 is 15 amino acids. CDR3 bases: TGTGCCTGGAGTTTTCCAAGACAGTTCACCTATGGCTACACCTTC. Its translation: CAWSFPRQFTYGYTF.

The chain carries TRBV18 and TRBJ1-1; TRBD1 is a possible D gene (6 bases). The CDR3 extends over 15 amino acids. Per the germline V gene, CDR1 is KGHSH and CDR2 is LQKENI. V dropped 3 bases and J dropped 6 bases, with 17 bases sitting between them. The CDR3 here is CASSPRGGSVSEAFF. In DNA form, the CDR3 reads TGTGCCAGCTCACCTAGAGGGGGGAGCGTTTCTGAAGCTTTCTTT.